This note documents a single T cell receptor (beta chain) sequence. Its matching antigen is unknown. This entry belongs to a study of T cell repertoires in cytomegalovirus infection. Study summary: Recently identified HLA-C-restricted CMV epitopes were used, and well-studied HLA-B-restricted CMV epitopes were used as well. Matching HLA type and CMV infection were both indicated by public TCR beta signatures.

In TCRdb, the reads were re-called with MiXCR into one record per CDR3 protein. The data contain 570,000 or so distinct CDR3 sequences, 40% of them singletons. There are 15 residues in the CDR3. V lost 4 bases, J lost 3 bases, and 13 bases lay in between. Per germline, CDR1 SNHLY and CDR2 FYNNEI. General study results and limits: The cumulative frequency of public TCR beta families distinguished individuals who carried CMV together with the relevant HLA. What dominated the ex vivo response were HLA-C-restricted CMV-specific TCR beta clonotypes.

Sequenced material: cultured PBMCs, taken from culture after CMV antigen stimulation. The chain is built from TRBV2 and TRBJ1-3, with unresolved D. The receptor was isolated from a human donor in good health (CMV status not recorded). Some clones in this sample may be carry-over from other donors' samples. CDR3 coding DNA: TGTGCCAGCAGTGGTGGGCCCGCGGGTGGAAACACCATATATTTT. It yields the protein CASSGGPAGGNTIYF. The full variable domain, in which reference TRBV2 and TRBJ1-3 provide the parts outside the CDR3, is EPEVTQTPSHQVTQMGQEVILRCVPISNHLYFYWYRQILGQKVEFLVSFYNNEISEKSEIFDDQFSVERPDGSNFTLKIRSTKLEDSAMYFCASSGGPAGGNTIYFGEGSWLTVV.